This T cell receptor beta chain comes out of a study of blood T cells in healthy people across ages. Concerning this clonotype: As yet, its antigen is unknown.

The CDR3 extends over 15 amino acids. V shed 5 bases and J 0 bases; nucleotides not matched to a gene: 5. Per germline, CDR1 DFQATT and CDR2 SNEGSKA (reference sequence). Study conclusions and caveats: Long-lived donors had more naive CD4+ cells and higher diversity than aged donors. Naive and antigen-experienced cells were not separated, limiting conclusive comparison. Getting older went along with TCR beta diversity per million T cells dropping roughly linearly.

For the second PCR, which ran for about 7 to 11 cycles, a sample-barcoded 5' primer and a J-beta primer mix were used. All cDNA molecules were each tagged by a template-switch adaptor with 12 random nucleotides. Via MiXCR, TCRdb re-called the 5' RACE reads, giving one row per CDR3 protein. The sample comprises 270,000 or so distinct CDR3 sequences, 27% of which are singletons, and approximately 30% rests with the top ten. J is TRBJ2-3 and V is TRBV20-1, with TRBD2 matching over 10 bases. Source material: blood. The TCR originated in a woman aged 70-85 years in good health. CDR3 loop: CSAFSSGGSTDTQYF. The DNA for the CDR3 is TGCAGTGCTTTTTCTAGCGGGGGAAGCACAGATACGCAGTATTTT.